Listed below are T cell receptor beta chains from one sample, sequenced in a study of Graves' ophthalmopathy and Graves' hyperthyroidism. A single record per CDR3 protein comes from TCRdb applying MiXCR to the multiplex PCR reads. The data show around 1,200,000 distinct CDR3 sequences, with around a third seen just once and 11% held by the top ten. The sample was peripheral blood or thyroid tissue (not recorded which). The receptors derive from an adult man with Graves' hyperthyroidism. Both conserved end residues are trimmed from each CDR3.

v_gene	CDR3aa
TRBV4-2	ASSPANSGYEQY
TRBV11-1	ASGAGTGITDTQY
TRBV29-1	SVGTGGTSGIREQY
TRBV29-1	SVEIGANGYT
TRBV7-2	ASSLVFGGLNYGYT
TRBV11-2	ASLSQRNTEAF
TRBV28	ASSNRGRTEAF
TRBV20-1	SATSRQGSEKLF
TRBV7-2	ASSPRTAAPYGYT
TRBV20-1	SARVWGDPLETQY
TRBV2	ASSQDGPYSNQPQH
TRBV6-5	ASSFLGWGEQY
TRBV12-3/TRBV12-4	ASSFERQGSSPLH
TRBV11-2	ASSRAGISGNTIY
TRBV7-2	ASTLTGGMEQPQH
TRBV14	ASSQVRQTGELF
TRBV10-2	ASRELSLLGGYT
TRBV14	ASSGPSPRGNQPQH
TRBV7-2	ASSLAWQGDQPQH
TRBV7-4	ASSLGLAAGMILRELF
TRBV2	ASSGTGKNYGYT
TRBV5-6	ASSLGGRGTTEAF
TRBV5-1	ASSLGQQLAEAF
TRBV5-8	ASSQRTGSEKLF
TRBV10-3	AIRRELF
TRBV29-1	SVEDRGTTYEQY
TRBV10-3	AIRGQGSGNT
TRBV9	ASSVDDAGGQRTEAF
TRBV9	ASSAPQGFSNTIY
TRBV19	ASGISSGNYGYT
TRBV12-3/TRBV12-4	ASSLSLATATNEKLF
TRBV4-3	ASSQGQAYNSPLH
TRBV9	ASSVGWRVTEAF
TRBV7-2	ASSPNQLGDRGGYT
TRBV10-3	ASSLRGGTGNTEAF
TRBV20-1	SVVGHTEAF
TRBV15	ATSVGHEQY
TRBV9	ASSVTGTGVGANVLT
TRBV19	ASSYETTGNTIY
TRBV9	ASSVGQGEAGELF
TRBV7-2	ASSPKGLGWKTQY
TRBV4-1	ASSGHREMDQPQH